Shown below are 15 T cell receptor beta chains from a single sample sequenced in a study of cytomegalovirus exposure and HLA in healthy donors. Vbeta (60) and Jbeta (13) primers were used in the PCR. The protocol was immunoSEQ multiplex PCR, while the TCRdb copy is restricted to in-frame clones and leaves out a portion. Here the sample spans some 150,000 clones, approximately 84% being singletons. The sample taken for sequencing was PBMCs. These receptors originate from a woman between 40 and 50 years old in good health and CMV-seronegative.

V is TRBV18 and J is TRBJ2-5; D possibly corresponds to TRBD2 (6 bases). Trimming removed 4 bases from V and 7 bases from J, with 19 bases in between. This CDR3 spans 15 amino acids. Looked up from germline, CDR1 is KGHSH and CDR2 is LQKENI. The CDR3 here is CASSLGTSGEGTQYF. The CDR3 DNA follows: TGTGCCAGCTCACTTGGTACATCGGGAGAAGGGACCCAGTACTTC.

This clone is labeled as medium-sized. The chain carries TRBV11-2 and TRBJ2-2; D ambiguous. Germline CDR1 SGHAT, CDR2 FQNNGV. V was clipped by 1 base and J by 4 bases, with 4 bases between them. The CDR3 sequence is 13 residues long. The CDR3 nucleotides are TGTGCCAGCAGCTTAGTGGCCACCGGGGAGCTGTTTTTT. It specifies CASSLVATGELFF. Full variable domain (remainder filled in from reference TRBV11-2 and TRBJ2-2): EAGVAQSPRYKIIEKRQSVAFWCNPISGHATLYWYQQILGQGPKLLIQFQNNGVVDDSQLPKDRFSAERLKGVDSTLKIQPAKLEDSAVYLCASSLVATGELFFGEGSRLTVL.

V is TRBV5-6 and J is TRBJ2-1; 7 positions agree with TRBD1. This CDR3 region has 14 residues. J gave up 4 bases and V 2 bases, and 3 bases lay outside the gene matches. Germline loops: CDR1 SGHDT, CDR2 YYEEEE. The CDR3 region is CASSFGDSYNEQFF. The CDR3 DNA sequence: TGTGCCAGCAGCTTTGGGGACAGTTACAATGAGCAGTTCTTC.

This clone has a single count. The genes are TRBV27 and TRBJ2-7, with D possibly TRBD2 on 6 matching bases. The CDR3 length is 15 residues. The V gene's germline CDR1 is MNHEY and CDR2 SMNVEV (reference sequence). Trimming took 2 bases from V and 2 from J, leaving 13 bases between them. The CDR3 bases are TGTGCCAGCAGTTTACGCGGGGCCCCAACCTACGAGCAGTACTTC. It translates to CASSLRGAPTYEQYF.

The V gene is TRBV28, the J gene TRBJ2-7, with 7 bases that match TRBD2. V was clipped by 6 bases and J by 3 bases; unmatched bases: 11. Per the germline V gene, CDR1 is MDHEN and CDR2 is SYDVKM. CDR3 size: 15 residues. The CDR3 region has the DNA TGTGCCAGCAGGCGAGAAGCGGGAACGTACTACGAGCAGTACTTC. Amino acid sequence: CASRREAGTYYEQYF.

V is TRBV5-5 and J is TRBJ1-1; the D is unclear. Germline V gene lookup returns CDR1 SGHKS and CDR2 YYEKEE (reference sequence). The CDR3 runs to 15 residues. The V and J ends lost 0 bases and 2 bases respectively, with 11 bases between them. CDR3 nucleotides: TGTGCCAGCAGCTTGGTAATCCGGGGAAACACTGAAGCTTTCTTT. Amino acids: CASSLVIRGNTEAFF. The whole variable domain, remainder taken from reference TRBV5-5 and TRBJ1-1, is DAGVTQSPTHLIKTRGQQVTLRCSPISGHKSVSWYQQVLGQGPQFIFQYYEKEERGRGNFPDRFSARQFPNYSSELNVNALLLGDSALYLCASSLVIRGNTEAFFGQGTRLTVV.

For the CDR3, the DNA is TGTGCCAGCAGCGTAGCGGGGGTCGGGAACGAGCAGTACTTC. It translates to CASSVAGVGNEQYF. The chain employs TRBV9 and TRBJ2-7; tentative D call: TRBD2 (6 bases). The CDR3 totals 14 residues. Germline V gene sequence: CDR1 SGDLS, CDR2 YYNGEE. Deletions cut 0 bases from V and 5 bases from J, with 12 bases between. The variable domain in full, with the rest retrieved from reference TRBV9 and TRBJ2-7, is DSGVTQTPKHLITATGQRVTLRCSPRSGDLSVYWYQQSLDQGLQFLIQYYNGEERAKGNILERFSAQQFPDLHSELNLSSLELGDSALYFCASSVAGVGNEQYFGPGTRLTVT.

V and J are TRBV19 and TRBJ2-7; D perhaps matches TRBD2 (5 bases). V was cut by 4 bases and J by 0 bases, with 10 bases left in between. This CDR3 spans 14 amino acids. CDR1 and CDR2 from the germline V gene are LNHDA and SQIVND (reference sequence). DNA for the CDR3: TGTGCCAGTAGTAGCCCGGGAAACTCCTACGAGCAGTACTTC. Protein: CASSSPGNSYEQYF.

The rearrangement joins TRBV7-9 to TRBJ2-7; 8 bases map to TRBD1. Trimming cost V 4 bases and J 6 bases; bases outside gene matches: 2. From germline, CDR1 is SEHNR and CDR2 FQNEAQ (reference sequence). This CDR3 contains 12 residues. DNA for the CDR3: TGTGCCAGCAGCTCGACAGGGGCCGAGCAGTACTTC. Encoded protein: CASSSTGAEQYF. The entire variable domain, with the rest obtained from reference TRBV7-9 and TRBJ2-7, is as follows: DTGVSQNPRHKITKRGQNVTFRCDPISEHNRLYWYRQTLGQGPEFLTYFQNEAQLEKSRLLSDRFSAERPKGSFSTLEIQRTEQGDSAMYLCASSSTGAEQYFGPGTRLTVT.

The count of this clone is one. V usage is TRBV28 and J usage is TRBJ1-1, with D possibly TRBD1 on 5 matching bases. Germline values: CDR1 MDHEN, CDR2 SYDVKM. The CDR3 contains 14 residues. The V end lost 6 bases, the J end lost 2 bases, and 13 bases lay between the germline ends. This chain's CDR3 is CASSPTTANTEAFF. As DNA, the CDR3 is TGTGCCAGCAGCCCGACGACAGCAAACACTGAAGCTTTCTTT.

The chain is built from TRBV7-2 and TRBJ2-7; 7 nucleotides agree with TRBD1. With 5 bases clipped from V and 2 bases from J, the junction kept 3 bases outside the gene matches. Germline CDR1 and CDR2: SGHTA and FQGNSA. The CDR3 is made up of 13 amino acids. CDR3 in DNA: TGTGCCAGCAGCACGGGACAGACCTACGAGCAGTACTTC. Translating gives CASSTGQTYEQYF.

The chain has TRBV19 and TRBJ1-2, with 10 bases matching TRBD1. CDR1 is LNHDA, CDR2 SQIVND, per germline (reference sequence). There are 18 residues in the CDR3. The V segment lost 4 bases and the J segment 6 bases; nucleotides outside the gene matches: 17. This CDR3 is CASSTLPGQGSSRDGYTF. The DNA of the CDR3 is TGTGCCAGTAGTACACTACCGGGACAGGGGAGTTCCCGCGATGGCTACACCTTC.

The rearrangement links TRBV27 to TRBJ1-6; D gene unclear. Trimming stripped 8 bases from V and 10 bases from J, with 15 bases between. Germline CDR1 is MNHEY and CDR2 is SMNVEV (reference sequence). This CDR3 has 13 amino acids. In DNA, the CDR3 is TGTGCCAGCTCTGACGGAGCGGGGTCACCCCTCCACTTT. It codes for CASSDGAGSPLHF.

To note about this clone: This CDR3 is also generated by other DNA sequences in the sample. V gene TRBV15 combines with J gene TRBJ1-1, with D hard to call. Germline V gives CDR1 LNHNV, CDR2 YYDKDF (reference sequence). The CDR3 contains 14 residues. V was clipped by 0 bases and J by 3 bases, with 8 bases between them. The CDR3 loop reads CATSRDGGYTEAFF. CDR3 bases: TGTGCCACCAGCAGAGATGGCGGATACACTGAAGCTTTCTTT.

J is TRBJ1-6 and V is TRBV6-5, with 10 bases fitting TRBD1. The germline gives CDR1 MNHEY, CDR2 SVGAGI. The length of the CDR3 is 14 residues. The J segment lost 6 bases and the V segment lost 6 bases, leaving 2 bases of the junction unmatched. The CDR3 protein is CASRWDRGNSPLHF. The CDR3, as DNA: TGTGCCAGCAGGTGGGACAGGGGTAATTCACCCCTCCACTTT.